The 6 T cell receptor beta chains listed next were all sequenced from one sample in a study of cytomegalovirus exposure and HLA in healthy donors (dated by TCRdb to the late 2010s). The method behind the library was the immunoSEQ multiplex PCR assay. For the multiplex PCR, a mixture combining 60 forward primers for TCR Vbeta segments and 13 reverse primers for TCR Jbeta segments was used. The clones in this table, taken by TCRdb from immuneACCESS, are in-frame only. Not every clone is retained; where verified, under half of the shortfall comes from an unresolved V gene, and the cause of the rest is unknown. Present in this sample are around 100,000 clones, roughly 79% of which were seen just once. Of the sample, about 5.3% is held by the ten largest clones. Material: PBMCs. These receptors came from a man between 60 and 75 years old in good health and CMV-seropositive.

Written as DNA, the CDR3 is TGTGCCAGCAGCGTAGATGGCGGGACAGGGGAGGAGACCGGGGAGCTGTTTTTT. This translates into CASSVDGGTGEETGELFF. The chain joins TRBV9 to TRBJ2-2; the match to TRBD1 covers 10 bases. Trimming at V came to 0 bases and at J to 5 bases, leaving 10 bases not matched to a gene. CDR3 length: 18 amino acids. Germline loops: CDR1 SGDLS, CDR2 YYNGEE.

V and J are TRBV19 and TRBJ1-3; D unclear. TRBJ2-2 matches the DNA end more closely, so the J call is doubtful. There are 13 residues in the CDR3. CDR1 and CDR2 from the germline V gene are LNHDA and SQIVND (reference sequence). DNA of the CDR3: TGTGCCAGTAATGTCGGATTCACCGGGGAGCTGTTTTTT. It is translated as CASNVGFTGELFF.

A few counts support this clone. The chain is built from TRBV4-1 and TRBJ1-4; 7 bases match TRBD1. Germline V gene data show CDR1 as MGHRA and CDR2 as YSYEKL. With 3 bases clipped from V and 5 bases from J, the junction kept 9 bases outside the gene matches. CDR3 length: 16 amino acids. CDR3 region: CASSHQKRGLNEKLFF. DNA of the CDR3: TGCGCCAGCAGCCACCAAAAAAGGGGGCTAAATGAAAAACTGTTTTTT.

This chain connects TRBV15 to TRBJ2-7; weak D call: TRBD2 (6 bases). This CDR3 has 14 residues. V was clipped by 3 bases and J by 0 bases, with 9 bases between them. Germline V lookup: CDR1 LNHNV, CDR2 YYDKDF (reference sequence). CDR3 in amino acids: CATSSGGISYEQYF. As DNA, the CDR3 is TGTGCCACCAGCAGCGGGGGAATCTCCTACGAGCAGTACTTC.

This clone has at least ten counts. The rearrangement links TRBV2 to TRBJ2-1; 11 positions agree with TRBD2. The CDR3 has 16 amino acids. Germline V gene sequence: CDR1 SNHLY, CDR2 FYNNEI. With V trimmed by 2 bases and J by 4 bases, 4 bases remained unmatched. The CDR3 is CASSEWTSGLYNEQFF. As DNA, the CDR3 is TGTGCCAGCAGTGAATGGACTAGCGGGCTATACAATGAGCAGTTCTTC.

CDR3 in DNA: TGTGCCAGCAGTCCCCCGGGACAGCCTTACGAGCAGTACTTC. The encoded protein is CASSPPGQPYEQYF. V usage is TRBV28 and J usage is TRBJ2-5; TRBD1 matches 7 bases. The better agreement between TRBJ2-7 and the DNA end casts doubt on the J call. Germline loops: CDR1 MDHEN, CDR2 SYDVKM. This CDR3 has 14 amino acids.